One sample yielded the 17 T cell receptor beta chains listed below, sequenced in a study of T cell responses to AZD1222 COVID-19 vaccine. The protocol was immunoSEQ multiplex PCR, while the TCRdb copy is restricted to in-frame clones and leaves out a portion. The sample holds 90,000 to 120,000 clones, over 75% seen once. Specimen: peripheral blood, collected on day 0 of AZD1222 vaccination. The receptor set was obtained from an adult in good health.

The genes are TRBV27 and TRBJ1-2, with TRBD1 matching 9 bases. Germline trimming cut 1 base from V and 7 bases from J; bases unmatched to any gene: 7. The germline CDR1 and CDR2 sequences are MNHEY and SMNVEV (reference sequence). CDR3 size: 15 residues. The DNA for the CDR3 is TGTGCCAGCAGTTTATTACCGGACAGGGGTGGTGGCTACACCTTC. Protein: CASSLLPDRGGGYTF.

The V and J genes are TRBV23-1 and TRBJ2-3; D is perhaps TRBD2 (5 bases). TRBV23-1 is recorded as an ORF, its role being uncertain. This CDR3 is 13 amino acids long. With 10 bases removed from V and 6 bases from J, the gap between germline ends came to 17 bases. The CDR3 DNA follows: TGCGCCACCCAGTTCAAGAGGGCCGATACGCAGTATTTT. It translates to CATQFKRADTQYF.

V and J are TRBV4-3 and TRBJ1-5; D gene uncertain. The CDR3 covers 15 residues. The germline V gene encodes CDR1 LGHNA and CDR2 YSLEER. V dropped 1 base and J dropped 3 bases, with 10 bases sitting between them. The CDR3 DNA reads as TGCGCCAGCAGCCAAGTGAAGTATCCCAATCAGCCCCAGCATTTT. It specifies CASSQVKYPNQPQHF.

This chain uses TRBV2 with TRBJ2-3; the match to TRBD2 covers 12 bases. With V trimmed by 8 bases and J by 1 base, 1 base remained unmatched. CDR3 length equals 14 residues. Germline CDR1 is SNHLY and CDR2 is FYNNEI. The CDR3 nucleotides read TGTGCCAGCCGACTAGCGGGGGGCACAGATACGCAGTATTTT. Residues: CASRLAGGTDTQYF.

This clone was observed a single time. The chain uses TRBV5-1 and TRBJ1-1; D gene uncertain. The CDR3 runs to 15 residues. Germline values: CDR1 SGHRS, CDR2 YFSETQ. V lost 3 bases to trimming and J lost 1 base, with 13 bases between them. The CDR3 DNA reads TGCGCCAGCAGCTCCCCAAAGGCCGGGAACACTGAAGCTTTCTTT. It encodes CASSSPKAGNTEAFF.

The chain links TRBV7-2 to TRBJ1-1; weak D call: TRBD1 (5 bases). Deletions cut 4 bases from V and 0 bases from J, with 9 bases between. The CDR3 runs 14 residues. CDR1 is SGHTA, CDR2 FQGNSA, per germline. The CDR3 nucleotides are TGTGCCAGCAGCTCCAGGGATGTGAACACTGAAGCTTTCTTT. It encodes CASSSRDVNTEAFF.

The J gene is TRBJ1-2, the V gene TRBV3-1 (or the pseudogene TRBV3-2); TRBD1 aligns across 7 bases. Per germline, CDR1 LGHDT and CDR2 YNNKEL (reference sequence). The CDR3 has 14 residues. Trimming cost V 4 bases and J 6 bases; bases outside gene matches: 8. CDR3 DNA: TGTGCCAGCAGCCCCCAGAACAGGGGTCATGGCTACACCTTC. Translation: CASSPQNRGHGYTF.

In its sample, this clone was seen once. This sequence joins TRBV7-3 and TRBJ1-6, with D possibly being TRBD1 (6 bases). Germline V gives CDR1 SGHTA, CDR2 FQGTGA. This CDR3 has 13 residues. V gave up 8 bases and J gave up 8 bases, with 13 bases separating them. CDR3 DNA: TGTGCCAGCGGGCACAGGGTTGATTCACCCCTCCACTTT. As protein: CASGHRVDSPLHF. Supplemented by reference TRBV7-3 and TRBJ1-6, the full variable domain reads GAGVSQTPSNKVTEKGKYVELRCDPISGHTALYWYRQSLGQGPEFLIYFQGTGAADDSGLPNDRFFAVRPEGSVSTLKIQRTERGDSAVYLCASGHRVDSPLHFGNGTRLTVT.

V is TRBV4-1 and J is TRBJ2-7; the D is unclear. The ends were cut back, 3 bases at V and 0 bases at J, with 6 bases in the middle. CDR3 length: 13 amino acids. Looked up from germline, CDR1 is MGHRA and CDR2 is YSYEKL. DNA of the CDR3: TGCGCCAGCAGCCACGGCTTCTCCTACGAGCAGTACTTC. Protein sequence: CASSHGFSYEQYF.

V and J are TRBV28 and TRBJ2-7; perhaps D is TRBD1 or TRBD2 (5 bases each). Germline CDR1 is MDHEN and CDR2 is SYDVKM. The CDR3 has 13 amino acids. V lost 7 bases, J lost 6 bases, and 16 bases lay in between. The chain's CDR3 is CASTTGTLREQYF. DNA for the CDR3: TGTGCCAGCACCACCGGGACCCTTCGCGAGCAGTACTTC.

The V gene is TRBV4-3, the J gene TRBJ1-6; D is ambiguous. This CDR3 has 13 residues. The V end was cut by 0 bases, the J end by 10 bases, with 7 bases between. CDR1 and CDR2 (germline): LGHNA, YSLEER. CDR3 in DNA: TGCGCCAGCAGCCAAGAAATTGGGTCACCCCTCCACTTT. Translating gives CASSQEIGSPLHF.

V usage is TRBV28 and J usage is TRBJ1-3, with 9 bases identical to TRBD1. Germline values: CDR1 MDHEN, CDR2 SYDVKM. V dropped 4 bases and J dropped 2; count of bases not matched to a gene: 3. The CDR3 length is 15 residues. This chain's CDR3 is CASSSWDRAGNTIYF. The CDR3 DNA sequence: TGTGCCAGCAGTTCATGGGACAGGGCTGGAAACACCATATATTTT.

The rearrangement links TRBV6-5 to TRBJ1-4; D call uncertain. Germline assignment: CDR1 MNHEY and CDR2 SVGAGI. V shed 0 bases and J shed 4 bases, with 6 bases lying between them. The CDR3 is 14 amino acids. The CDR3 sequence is CASSYSFNNEKLFF. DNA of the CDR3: TGTGCCAGCAGTTACTCGTTTAATAATGAAAAACTGTTTTTT.

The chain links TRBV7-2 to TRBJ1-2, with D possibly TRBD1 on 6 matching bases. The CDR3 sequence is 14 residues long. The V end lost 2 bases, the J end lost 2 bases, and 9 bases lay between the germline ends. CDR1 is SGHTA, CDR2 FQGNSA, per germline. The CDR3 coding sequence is TGTGCCAGCAGCTTAAGGGACACAAACTATGGCTACACCTTC. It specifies CASSLRDTNYGYTF.

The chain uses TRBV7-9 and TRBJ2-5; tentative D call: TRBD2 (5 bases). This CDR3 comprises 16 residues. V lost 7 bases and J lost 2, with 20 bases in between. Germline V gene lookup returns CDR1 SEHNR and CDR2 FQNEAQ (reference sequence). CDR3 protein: CASTFAWPREQETQYF. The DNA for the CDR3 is TGTGCCAGCACCTTTGCGTGGCCGAGGGAACAAGAGACCCAGTACTTC.

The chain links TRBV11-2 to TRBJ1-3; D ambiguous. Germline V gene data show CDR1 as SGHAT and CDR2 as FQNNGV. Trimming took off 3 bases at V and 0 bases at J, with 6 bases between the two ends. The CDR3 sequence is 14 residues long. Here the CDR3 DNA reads TGTGCCAGCAGCTTCCAGATCTCTGGAAACACCATATATTTT. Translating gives CASSFQISGNTIYF.

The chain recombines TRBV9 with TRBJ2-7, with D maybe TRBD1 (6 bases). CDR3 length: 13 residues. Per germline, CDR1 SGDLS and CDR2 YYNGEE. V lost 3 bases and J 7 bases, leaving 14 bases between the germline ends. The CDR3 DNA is TGTGCCAGCAGCGCCCCGTGGGGGCGGGAGCAGTACTTC. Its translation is CASSAPWGREQYF. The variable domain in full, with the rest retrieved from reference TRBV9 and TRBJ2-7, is DSGVTQTPKHLITATGQRVTLRCSPRSGDLSVYWYQQSLDQGLQFLIQYYNGEERAKGNILERFSAQQFPDLHSELNLSSLELGDSALYFCASSAPWGREQYFGPGTRLTVT.